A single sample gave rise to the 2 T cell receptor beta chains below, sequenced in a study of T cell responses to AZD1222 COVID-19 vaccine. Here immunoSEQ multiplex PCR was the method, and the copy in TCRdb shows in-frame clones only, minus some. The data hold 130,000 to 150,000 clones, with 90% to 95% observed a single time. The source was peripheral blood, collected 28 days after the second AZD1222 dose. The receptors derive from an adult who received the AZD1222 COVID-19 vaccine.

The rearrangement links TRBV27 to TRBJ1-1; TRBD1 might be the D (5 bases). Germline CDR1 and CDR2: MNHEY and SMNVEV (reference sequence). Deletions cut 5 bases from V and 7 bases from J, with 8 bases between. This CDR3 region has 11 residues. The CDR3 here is CASSRRGEAFF. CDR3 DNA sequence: TGTGCCAGCAGTAGAAGGGGTGAAGCTTTCTTT.

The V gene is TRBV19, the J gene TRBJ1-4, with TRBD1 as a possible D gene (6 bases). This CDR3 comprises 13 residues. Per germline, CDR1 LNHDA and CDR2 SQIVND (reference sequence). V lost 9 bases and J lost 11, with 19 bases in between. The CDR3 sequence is CASSGAGWTKLFF. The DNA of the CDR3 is TGTGCCAGCTCAGGGGCGGGTTGGACTAAACTGTTTTTT.